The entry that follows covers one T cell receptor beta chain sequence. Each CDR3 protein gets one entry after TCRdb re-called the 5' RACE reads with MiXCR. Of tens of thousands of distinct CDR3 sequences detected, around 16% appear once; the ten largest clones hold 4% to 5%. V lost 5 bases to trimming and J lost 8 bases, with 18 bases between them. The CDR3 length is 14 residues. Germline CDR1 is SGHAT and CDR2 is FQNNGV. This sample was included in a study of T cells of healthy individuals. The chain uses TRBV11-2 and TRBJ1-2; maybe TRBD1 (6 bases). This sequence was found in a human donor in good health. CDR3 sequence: CASSQIRGRVGYTF. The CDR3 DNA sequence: TGTGCCAGCAGCCAGATCCGGGGGCGGGTAGGCTACACCTTC.